This TCR beta chain was found in a study of cytomegalovirus exposure and HLA in healthy donors (dated by TCRdb to about 2017). Describing the broader study: An earlier analysis of approximately 640 of the donors reported 276 Gb of sequence data and around 110 million unique TCR beta sequences from 150 million to 200 million T cells. Approximately 310 gigabases of sequencing data and 78 million or so unique TCR sequences were included in an early release covering 550 to 650 HLA-typed donors. Among the roughly 400 genotyped donors, approximately 77% belonged to the genetic ancestry cluster associated with self-reported Caucasian donors. The study aimed to test whether cataloging public T cell receptors could reveal signatures of past pathogen exposure. The study profiled the T cell repertoires of 500 to 800 subjects by immunosequencing and related them to cytomegalovirus serostatus. Besides the first cohort of 550 to 750 subjects, a separate validation cohort made up of 90 to 150 different subjects was used. High-throughput TCR immunosequencing, statistical association of individual TCRs with disease status, and machine learning were combined to predict cytomegalovirus infection status. A later analysis re-examined previously published TCR beta repertoires from hundreds of donors and added high-resolution HLA genotyping to investigate patterns of TCR occurrence. The later analysis used no new phenotypic data to find candidate immune exposures, relying instead on TCR beta sequences and their occurrence across donors. An earlier analysis of around 580 of the donors used high-throughput TCR beta sequencing to judge whether each TCR beta V gene segment behaved as functional or pseudogenic. Donor age, sex, ethnicity and CMV serostatus were collected together with the repertoire data. A later genetic analysis used genome-wide SNP genotypes for about 55% of the 666 donors, treating that subset as a discovery cohort. All discovery cohort repertoires had been generated on a single sequencing platform. Class I and class II HLA loci were covered by the typing at four-digit resolution. Typing coverage differed by locus: A, B, C, DRB1 and DQB1 were typed in roughly 620-630 donors, DQA1 in around 500, DPA1 in approximately 610, and DPB1 in just under 480. Roughly five DR-DQ haplotypes were treated as single units for association and clustering because of strong linkage in the cohort. Across 398 genotyped donors of the cohort, an average of about 220,000 unique TCR beta nucleotide sequences per donor were sequenced, and 15% to 20% of those sequences were non-productive.

Reading the germline V gene gives CDR1 MGHDK and CDR2 SYGVNS. The CDR3 spans 13 residues, from the cysteine through the phenylalanine. Here the CDR3 DNA is all that survives: 39 bases in frame from base 1. Worth noting for this clone: Which antigen it targets is not known. The junction differs from germline at one of its ends, possibly a read error.

The cohort consisted of some 670 healthy bone marrow donors. At the time of sampling, all cohort members were nominally healthy, though unrecorded immune exposures were likely present. The donor was CMV seropositive and was included in the group of approximately 310 seropositive cohort members. A peripheral blood sample was provided by each donor, and peripheral blood mononuclear cells were used for TCR beta sequencing. The Qiagen DNeasy Blood Extraction Kit was used to extract genomic DNA from the blood cell samples. Library generation was performed with the immunoSEQ multiplex PCR assay. The multiplex PCR relied on a mix of 60 forward primers for TCR Vbeta segments and 13 reverse primers for TCR Jbeta segments. A multiplex PCR assay on genomic DNA amplified the CDR3 region of rearranged TCR beta genes. The amplified TCR beta libraries were sequenced on the Illumina HiSeq System as 87-base-pair reads. Concerning the study's data processing: A later analysis counted tens of millions of unique TCR beta chains across the 550 to 800 repertoires, and 10 million to 12 million of these chains were shared by at least two donors. Raw reads were error-corrected and collapsed into unique sequences by a nearest-neighbor algorithm in which closely related sequences were merged to remove PCR and sequencing errors. Alignment of CDR3 sequences to IMGT reference sequences was used to assign V, D and J gene segments. Each retained sequence needed at least a six-nucleotide match to both a V gene segment and a J gene segment. A rearrangement was called productive if the CDR3 had no stop codons and remained in frame with V and J, and every other rearrangement was called non-productive. CDR3 was defined according to IMGT convention as the region running from the second conserved V-encoded cysteine to the conserved J-encoded phenylalanine. In an earlier analysis of just under 600 of the donors, sequences lacking an unambiguous match to a single V gene segment were excluded. In an earlier analysis of some 590 of the donors, a V segment was called functional when productive rearrangements were above 56.7%, and segregating when the standard deviation between donors exceeded 5%. A statistical classification framework was developed to diagnose cytomegalovirus status using the catalog of TCR beta chain sequences. A later analysis assigned V and J genes by comparing TCR nucleotide sequences with IMGT/GENE-DB human TR gene sequences. Using the TCRdist pipeline, a later analysis assigned CDR3 sequences along with most-parsimonious VDJ recombination scenarios. In a later analysis, every TCR beta chain was defined by the combination of its CDR3 amino acid sequence and its V-gene family, and reads without a unique V-gene family were dropped. A later analysis removed 500 to 650 highly shared, low-generation-probability nucleotide sequences to deal with suspected cross-contamination and a sequencing artifact. For each public chain, a later analysis derived a clonal expansion index from normalized ranks of inferred template counts within each repertoire. In a later analysis, generation probabilities were computed with a VDJ recombination model fitted to out-of-frame rearrangements, and the resulting probabilities were checked against IGoR. In a later analysis, hypergeometric tests were used to score TCR-TCR, TCR-HLA and TCR-CMV co-occurrence, with a repertoire-size bias correction applied to TCR pairs. In a later analysis, false discovery rates were estimated by permuting HLA or CMV assignments 20 times. In a later analysis, co-occurring TCRs were grouped using DBSCAN, and TCRdist sequence similarity was added for clustering within HLA-allele-positive subsets. Repertoires with fewer than 30,000 or more than 120,000 public chains, plus five repertoires with anomalous nucleotide sharing, were excluded from co-occurrence clustering. The immuneACCESS repertoire file appears here via TCRdb, limited to in-frame rearrangements. These files lack a portion of the clones; in checked studies, under half of the deficit traces to unresolved V genes, and the cause of the others is not known. The V and J calls and clone size are taken from that table; D and trimming were inferred from the DNA. In this sample's table one finds tens of thousands of clones. The top ten hold roughly 15% of the sample.

Study-wide findings and limitations: According to the authors, the approach could potentially be generalized to other disease states and immunological phenotypes. In a later analysis, HLA-associated TCR beta chains showed more clonal expansion and lower generation probabilities than non-associated chains that were equally common. A later analysis associated about 17,000 TCR beta sequences with specific HLA alleles at a false discovery rate of 0.05. In a later genetic analysis, fewer N-insertions in productive TCRs were reported among donors in an Asian-associated ancestry cluster than the roughly 700-donor mean. A total of 150 or so TCR beta chains were listed by the study as associated with cytomegalovirus. Because the 87-base-pair reads could not distinguish some IMGT-functional V segments, including TRBV6-2 and TRBV6-3, those segments were excluded. When HLA alleles, especially DR and DQ, strongly co-occurred, TCR associations were difficult to assign to individual alleles. Most TCR sequences were seen in very few donors, while some public TCRs were found in many individuals. For the cohort, immune exposure information was limited to CMV serostatus. In a later analysis, the rate of TCR association differed among HLA loci, with DRB1 alleles having the most associated TCRs and HLA-C alleles having the fewest. HLA typing was unavailable for some donors at each locus, so association tests used only the typed subset. Because counts were too low, roughly 18 rarely observed V segments, including chromosome 9 orphons, were left out of the earlier analysis of approximately 500 of the donors. In vitro tests confirmed that a few of the cytomegalovirus-associated TCR beta chains recognize cytomegalovirus antigens. According to a later analysis, parvovirus B19, influenza, CMV and Epstein-Barr virus appeared linked to several top co-occurrence clusters. A cluster of highly shared sequence variants was judged likely to be a technical artifact of the sequencing pipeline. The cohort was sequenced for TCR beta chains only, and without alpha or paired-chain data the features that could be detected were limited. The presence/absence analyses assumed that sequencing depth was roughly uniform across donors, and that assumption may not be true. An association between a missense DCLRE1C variant and V-gene and J-gene trimming of TCR beta chains was found in a later genetic analysis and replicated in an independent cohort. The classifier was reported to diagnose cytomegalovirus status with high specificity and sensitivity in both the original and validation cohorts. A further reported finding was that TCR beta sequences accurately predicted the HLA-A and HLA-B alleles for most subjects in the first cohort. An earlier analysis of 587 of the donors showed that most TCR beta V segments appeared in productive rearrangements either about 87% or about 30% of the time, which broadly matched IMGT annotations. Linkage disequilibrium might explain the correlated functional status among segregating V segments, but an unknown experimental factor could not be ruled out. A later analysis found that most CMV-associated TCR beta chains appeared HLA-restricted, with HLA associations seemingly driven largely by CMV exposure.

The sample consisted of PBMCs. The receptor's source is a man aged 45-60 years in good health and CMV-seropositive. Recombination joined TRBV25-1 with TRBJ1-4, with no reliable assignment of the D segment. This receptor has the CDR3 CASSEGRTAGAVF. The bases read TGTGCCAGCAGTGAAGGGCGGACTGCTGGAGCGGTTTTT.